The 10 T cell receptor beta chains listed next were all sequenced from one sample in a study of Graves' ophthalmopathy and Graves' hyperthyroidism. RNA transcripts served as template for amplifying TCR beta CDR3 sequences. The first round was an RT-PCR with HTBI primers, and the second round was a multiplex PCR. Using its own MiXCR run on the multiplex PCR reads, TCRdb lists one record per CDR3 protein. The profile covers a few hundred thousand distinct CDR3 sequences, with roughly 15% appearing a single time and about 7% taken by the ten largest. Sequencing was done on a sample of peripheral blood. These TCRs come from a woman between 18 and 29 years old with stable Graves' hyperthyroidism.

Ten or more counts support this clonotype. The chain is built from TRBV5-6 and TRBJ1-6; D remains ambiguous. There are 12 residues in the CDR3. Germline CDR1 SGHDT, CDR2 YYEEEE. V was shortened by 6 bases and J by 8 bases, with 9 bases between the two germline ends. The chain's CDR3 is CASTLGYSPLHF. The CDR3 DNA sequence: TGTGCCAGCACCCTGGGGTATTCACCCCTCCACTTT.

This clonotype was found many times. The chain uses TRBV4-1 and TRBJ1-5; no clear D gene. Trimming removed 1 base at V and 14 bases at J, with 15 bases between. This CDR3 spans 13 amino acids. The germline V gene encodes CDR1 MGHRA and CDR2 YSYEKL. CDR3 coding DNA: TGCGCCAGCAGCCAAGGGGTGGGAGACAAGGAGCATTTT. Translated, it gives CASSQGVGDKEHF.

This clonotype was recorded many times. J is TRBJ1-2 and V is TRBV29-1, with 8 bases that match TRBD1. The CDR3 consists of 12 residues. Germline V lookup: CDR1 SQVTM, CDR2 ANQGSEA. V shed 7 bases, J shed 2 bases, and the junction held 3 bases outside the gene matches. CDR3 in amino acids: CSARTGNYGYTF. In DNA form, the CDR3 reads TGCAGCGCCCGGACAGGGAACTATGGCTACACCTTC.

This clonotype has at least ten counts. The gene calls are TRBV6-4 and TRBJ2-2; perhaps TRBD1 as D (7 bases). The V and J ends lost 2 bases and 5 bases respectively, with 18 bases between them. In germline, CDR1 is MRHNA, CDR2 SNTAGT. This CDR3 comprises 17 residues. The CDR3 DNA follows: TGTGCCAGCAGTGACACAGGAGTACAGGGGAGGACCGGGGAGCTGTTTTTT. Translation: CASSDTGVQGRTGELFF.

The chain combines TRBV5-1 with TRBJ1-1, with D unclear. This CDR3 has 14 amino acids. The V end lost 0 bases, the J end lost 4 bases, and 10 bases lay between the germline ends. CDR1 and CDR2 (germline): SGHRS, YFSETQ. CDR3 residues: CASSLAGKSTEAFF. CDR3 DNA sequence: TGCGCCAGCAGCTTGGCCGGGAAAAGCACTGAAGCTTTCTTT.

In this sample, this clonotype turned up many times. V usage is TRBV7-3 and J usage is TRBJ2-2; possible D gene TRBD2, 5 bases. V was cut by 5 bases and J by 1 base, with 8 bases left in between. The germline V gene has CDR1 SGHTA and CDR2 FQGTGA. This CDR3 has 14 residues. CDR3 region: CASSGGLNTGELFF. The CDR3, as DNA: TGTGCCAGCAGCGGAGGACTGAACACCGGGGAGCTGTTTTTT.

This clonotype has at least ten counts. J is TRBJ2-7 and V is TRBV4-1; D possibly corresponds to TRBD1 (6 bases). Germline CDR1 is MGHRA and CDR2 is YSYEKL. CDR3 size: 15 residues. V lost 0 bases to trimming and J lost 1 base, with 10 bases between them. CDR3 DNA: TGCGCCAGCAGCCAAGATAGGGGGAAATCCTACGAGCAGTACTTC. Protein sequence: CASSQDRGKSYEQYF.

This clonotype was counted many times. This rearrangement joins TRBV11-3 to TRBJ1-4, with D perhaps matching TRBD1 (6 bases). This CDR3 is built from 14 residues. Trimming took off 1 base at V and 5 bases at J, with 8 bases between the two ends. The germline CDR1 and CDR2 sequences are SGHNT and YENEEA. The DNA of the CDR3 is TGTGCCAGCAGCTTAGGGCAGGGGAATGAAAAACTGTTTTTT. Translation: CASSLGQGNEKLFF.

This clonotype was seen at least ten times. The rearrangement links TRBV12-3 or TRBV12-4 to TRBJ1-2, with TRBD1 as a possible D gene (5 bases). V was trimmed by 4 bases and J by 4 bases, leaving 16 bases between them. CDR3 length: 15 amino acids. The CDR3 loop reads CASSYGARRTYGYTF. The CDR3, as DNA: TGTGCCAGCAGTTACGGGGCGCGCAGGACCTATGGCTACACCTTC.

This clonotype was found a few times. The V and J genes are TRBV5-1 and TRBJ2-7; 13 bases agree with TRBD2. Germline V lookup: CDR1 SGHRS, CDR2 YFSETQ. This CDR3 region has 15 residues. V lost 5 bases, J lost 3 bases, and 5 bases stayed unmatched. CDR3: CASRSGTSGVYEQYF. In nucleotides, the CDR3 is TGCGCCAGCAGATCGGGGACTAGCGGGGTCTACGAGCAGTACTTC.